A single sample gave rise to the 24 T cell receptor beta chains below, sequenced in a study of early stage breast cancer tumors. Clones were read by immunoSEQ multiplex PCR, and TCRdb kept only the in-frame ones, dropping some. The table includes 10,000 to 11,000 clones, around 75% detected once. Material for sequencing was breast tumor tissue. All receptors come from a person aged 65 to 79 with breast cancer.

CDR3 sequence: CASSRATEAFF. CDR3 DNA: TGTGCCAGTAGTAGGGCCACTGAAGCTTTCTTT. V and J are TRBV19 and TRBJ1-1; D is unclear. The CDR3 is made up of 11 amino acids. Between the trimmed V and J ends, which lost 4 bases and 4 bases, there was a span of 4 bases. Looked up from germline, CDR1 is LNHDA and CDR2 is SQIVND (reference sequence).

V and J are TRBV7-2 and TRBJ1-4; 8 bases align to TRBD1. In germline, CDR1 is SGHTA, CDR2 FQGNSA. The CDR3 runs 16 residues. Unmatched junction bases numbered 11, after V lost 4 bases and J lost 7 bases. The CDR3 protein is CASSSGQGMLVEKLFF. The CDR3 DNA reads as TGTGCCAGCAGCTCCGGACAGGGAATGTTGGTTGAAAAACTGTTTTTT. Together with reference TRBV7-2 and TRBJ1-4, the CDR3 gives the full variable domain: GAGVSQSPSNKVTEKGKDVELRCDPISGHTALYWYRQSLGQGLEFLIYFQGNSAPDKSGLPSDRFSAERTGGSVSTLTIQRTQQEDSAVYLCASSSGQGMLVEKLFFGSGTQLSVL.

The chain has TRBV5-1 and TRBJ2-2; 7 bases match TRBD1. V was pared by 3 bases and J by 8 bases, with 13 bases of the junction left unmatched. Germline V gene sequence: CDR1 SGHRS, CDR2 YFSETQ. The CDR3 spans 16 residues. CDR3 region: CASSSPGQSLQGELFF. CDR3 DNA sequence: TGCGCCAGCAGCTCGCCGGGACAGAGCCTACAAGGGGAGCTGTTTTTT.

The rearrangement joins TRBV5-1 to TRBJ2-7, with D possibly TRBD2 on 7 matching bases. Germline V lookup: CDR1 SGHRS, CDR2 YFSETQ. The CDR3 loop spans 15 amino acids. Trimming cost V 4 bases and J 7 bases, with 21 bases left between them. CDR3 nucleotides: TGCGCCAGCAGCGACAACGCGGGGGCCCTAGGGGAGCAGTACTTC. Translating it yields CASSDNAGALGEQYF.

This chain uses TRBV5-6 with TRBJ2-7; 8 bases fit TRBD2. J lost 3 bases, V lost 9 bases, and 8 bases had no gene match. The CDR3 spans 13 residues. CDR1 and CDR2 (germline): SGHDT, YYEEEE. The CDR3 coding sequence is TGTGCCACCGGGACGGGGGGGGGCTACGAGCAGTACTTC. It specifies CATGTGGGYEQYF.

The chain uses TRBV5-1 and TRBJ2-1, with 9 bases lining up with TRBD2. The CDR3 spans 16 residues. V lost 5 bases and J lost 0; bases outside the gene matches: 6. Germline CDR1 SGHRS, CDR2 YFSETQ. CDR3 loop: CASRPSGKGSYNEQFF. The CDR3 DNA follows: TGCGCCAGCAGGCCTAGCGGGAAGGGCTCCTACAATGAGCAGTTCTTC.

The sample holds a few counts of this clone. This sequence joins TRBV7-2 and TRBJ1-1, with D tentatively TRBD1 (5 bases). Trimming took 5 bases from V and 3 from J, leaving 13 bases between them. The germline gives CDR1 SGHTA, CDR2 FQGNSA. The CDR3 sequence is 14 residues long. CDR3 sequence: CASSPLGGDTEAFF. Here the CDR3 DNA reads TGTGCCAGCAGCCCTCTCGGAGGGGACACTGAAGCTTTCTTT.

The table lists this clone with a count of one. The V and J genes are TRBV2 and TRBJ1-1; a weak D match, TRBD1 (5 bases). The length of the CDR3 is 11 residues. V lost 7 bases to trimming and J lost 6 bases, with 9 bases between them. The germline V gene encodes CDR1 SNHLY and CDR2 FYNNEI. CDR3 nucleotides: TGTGCCAGCAACCGGGGGTCTGAAGCTTTCTTT. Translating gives CASNRGSEAFF.

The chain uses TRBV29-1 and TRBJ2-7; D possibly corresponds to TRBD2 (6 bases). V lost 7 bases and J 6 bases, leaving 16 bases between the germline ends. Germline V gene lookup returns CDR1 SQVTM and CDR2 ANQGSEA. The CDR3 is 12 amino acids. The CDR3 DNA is TGCAGCGCAGAGGGAGGATTTAGCGAGCAGTACTTC. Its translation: CSAEGGFSEQYF.

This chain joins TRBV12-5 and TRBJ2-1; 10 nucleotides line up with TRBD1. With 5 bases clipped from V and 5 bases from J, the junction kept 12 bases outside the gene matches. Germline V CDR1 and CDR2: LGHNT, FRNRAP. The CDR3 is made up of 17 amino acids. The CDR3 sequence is CASGPDRGRINNNEQFF. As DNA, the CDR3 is TGTGCTAGTGGTCCTGACAGGGGGCGGATTAATAACAATGAGCAGTTCTTC.

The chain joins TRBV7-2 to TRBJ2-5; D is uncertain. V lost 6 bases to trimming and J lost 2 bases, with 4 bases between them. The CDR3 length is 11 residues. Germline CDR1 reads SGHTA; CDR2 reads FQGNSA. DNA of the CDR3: TGTGCCAGCAGGCGGCAAGAGACCCAGTACTTC. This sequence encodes CASRRQETQYF.

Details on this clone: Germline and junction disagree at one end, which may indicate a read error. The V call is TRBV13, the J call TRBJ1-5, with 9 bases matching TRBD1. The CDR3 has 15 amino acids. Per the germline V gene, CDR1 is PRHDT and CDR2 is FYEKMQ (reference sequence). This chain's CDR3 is CASSQAGTGPQPQHF. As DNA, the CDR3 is TGCGCCAGCAGCCAAGCCGGGACAGGGCCTCAGCCCCAGCATTTT.

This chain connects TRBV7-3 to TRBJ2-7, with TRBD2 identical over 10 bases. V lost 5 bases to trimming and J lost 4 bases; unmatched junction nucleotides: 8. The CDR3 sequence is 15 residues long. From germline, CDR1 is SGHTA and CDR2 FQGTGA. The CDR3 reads CASSEGASGSYEQYF. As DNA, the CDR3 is TGTGCCAGCAGCGAGGGGGCTAGCGGGAGTTACGAGCAGTACTTC.

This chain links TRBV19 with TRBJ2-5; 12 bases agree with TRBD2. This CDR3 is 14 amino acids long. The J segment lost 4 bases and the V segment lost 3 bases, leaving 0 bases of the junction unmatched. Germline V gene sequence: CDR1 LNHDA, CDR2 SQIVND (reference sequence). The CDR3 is CASSMGLAGETQYF. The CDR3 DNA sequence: TGTGCCAGTAGTATGGGACTAGCGGGAGAGACCCAGTACTTC.

The CDR3 nucleotides read TGTGCCTGGAGTGTGTATCTAGGACTAGCTCAGGGAGGGTCGGAGCAGTTCTTC. Translating it yields CAWSVYLGLAQGGSEQFF. The chain combines TRBV30 with TRBJ2-1; 8 bases align to TRBD2. V shed 0 bases, J shed 10 bases, and the junction held 20 bases outside the gene matches. The germline gives CDR1 GTSNPN, CDR2 SVGIG (reference sequence). This CDR3 contains 18 residues.

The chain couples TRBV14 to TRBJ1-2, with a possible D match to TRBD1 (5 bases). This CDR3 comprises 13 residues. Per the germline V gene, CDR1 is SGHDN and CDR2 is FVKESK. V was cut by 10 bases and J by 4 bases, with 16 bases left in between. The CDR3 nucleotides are TGTGCCAAATGGAGGGGAGGGGTCTATGGCTACACCTTC. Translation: CAKWRGGVYGYTF. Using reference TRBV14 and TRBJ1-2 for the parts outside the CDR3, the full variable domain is EAGVTQFPSHSVIEKGQTVTLRCDPISGHDNLYWYRRVMGKEIKFLLHFVKESKQDESGMPNNRFLAERTGGTYSTLKVQPAELEDSGVYFCAKWRGGVYGYTFGSGTRLTVV.

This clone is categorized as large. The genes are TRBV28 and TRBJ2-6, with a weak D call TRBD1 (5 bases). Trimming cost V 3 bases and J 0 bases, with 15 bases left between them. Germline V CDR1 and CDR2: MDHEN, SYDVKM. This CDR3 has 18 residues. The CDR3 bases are TGTGCCAGCAGTTTCCACGGACAAATCGTCTCTGGGGCCAACGTCCTGACTTTC. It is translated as CASSFHGQIVSGANVLTF.

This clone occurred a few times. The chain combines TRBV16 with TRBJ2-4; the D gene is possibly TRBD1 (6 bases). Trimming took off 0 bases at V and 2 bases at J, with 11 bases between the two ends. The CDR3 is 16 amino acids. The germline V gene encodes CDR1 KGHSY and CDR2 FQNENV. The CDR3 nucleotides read TGTGCCAGCAGCCAATCGTTTGGGACAACCAAAAACATTCAGTACTTC. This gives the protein CASSQSFGTTKNIQYF.

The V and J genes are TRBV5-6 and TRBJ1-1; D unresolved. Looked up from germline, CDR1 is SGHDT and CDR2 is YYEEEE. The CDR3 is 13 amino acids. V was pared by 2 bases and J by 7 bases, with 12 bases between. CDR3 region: CASSFISDFEAFF. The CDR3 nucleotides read TGTGCCAGCAGCTTCATCTCAGACTTTGAAGCTTTCTTT.

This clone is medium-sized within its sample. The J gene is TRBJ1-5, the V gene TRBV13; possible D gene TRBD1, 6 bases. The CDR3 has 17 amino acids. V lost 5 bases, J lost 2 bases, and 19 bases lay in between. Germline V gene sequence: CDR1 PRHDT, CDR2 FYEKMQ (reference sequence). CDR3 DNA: TGTGCCAGCAGCCAACGGGACACGCCGTTTGGCAATCAGCCCCAGCATTTT. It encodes CASSQRDTPFGNQPQHF.

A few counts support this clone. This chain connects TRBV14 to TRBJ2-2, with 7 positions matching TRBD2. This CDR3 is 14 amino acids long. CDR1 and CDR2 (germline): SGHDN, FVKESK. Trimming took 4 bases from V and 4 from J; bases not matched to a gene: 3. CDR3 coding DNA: TGTGCCAGCAGCCTTAAGCGGGGCACCGGGGAGCTGTTTTTT. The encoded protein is CASSLKRGTGELFF.

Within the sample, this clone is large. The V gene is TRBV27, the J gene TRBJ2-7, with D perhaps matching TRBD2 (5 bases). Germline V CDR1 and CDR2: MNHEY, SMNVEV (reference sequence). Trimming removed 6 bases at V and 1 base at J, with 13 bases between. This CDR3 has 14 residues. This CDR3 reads CASSSGLNSYEQYF. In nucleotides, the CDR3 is TGTGCCAGCAGCTCCGGACTGAATTCCTACGAGCAGTACTTC.

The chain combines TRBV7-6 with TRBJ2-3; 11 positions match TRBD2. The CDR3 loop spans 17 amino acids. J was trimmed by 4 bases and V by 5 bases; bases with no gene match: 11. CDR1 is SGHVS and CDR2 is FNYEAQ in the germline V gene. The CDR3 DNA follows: TGTGCCAGCAGCACATCCCTAGCGGGGGGAAATTCAGATACGCAGTATTTT. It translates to CASSTSLAGGNSDTQYF.

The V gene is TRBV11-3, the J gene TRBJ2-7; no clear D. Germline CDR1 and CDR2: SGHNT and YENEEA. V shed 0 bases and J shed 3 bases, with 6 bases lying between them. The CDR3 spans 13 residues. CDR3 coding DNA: TGTGCCAGCAGCTTAGACTACAGCTACGAGCAGTACTTC. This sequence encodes CASSLDYSYEQYF.